The clone carrying this T cell receptor (beta chain) was seen many times. Its antigen is unidentified. This CDR3 contains 18 residues. Per the germline V gene, CDR1 is SGHVS and CDR2 is FQNEAQ. V shed 5 bases and J shed 7 bases, with 29 bases lying between them. This sample is part of a study of Graves' ophthalmopathy and Graves' hyperthyroidism. Regarding the study as a whole: Sensitivity reached nearly 71% and specificity around 76% when the model predicted ophthalmopathy progression.

Being free of ophthalmopathy for 18 months of follow-up defined stable hyperthyroidism. Hyperthyroidism was new, under 2 months, in patients aged 18 to 65. PBMCs had their origin in fresh peripheral blood (approximately 10 ml). Beta-chain TCR CDR3 regions were amplified from RNA transcripts. First-round RT-PCR relied on HTBI primers, and a second-round multiplex PCR came next. TCRdb re-derived calls from the multiplex PCR reads in MiXCR, one entry per CDR3 protein. The sample lists hundreds of thousands of distinct CDR3 sequences, roughly 21% seen once, with roughly 3% in the top ten. Sequenced: peripheral blood. The chain uses TRBV7-8 and TRBJ1-2; no reliable D call. This TCR derives from a woman aged 18-35 years with stable Graves' hyperthyroidism. CDR3 region: CASSPRARLGLTTGGYTF. As DNA, the CDR3 is TGTGCCAGCAGCCCCCGGGCCAGACTCGGCCTTACGACGGGTGGCTACACCTTC.